This TCR beta chain was found in a study of PD-1 blockade in mismatch repair-deficient tumors. In regard to this clone: Its antigen is currently unknown.

Broader study findings: After pembrolizumab, tumor-resident clones rose rapidly, then generally contracted before radiologic responses.

With 3 bases removed from V and 0 bases from J, the gap between germline ends came to 9 bases. Germline CDR1 MDHEN, CDR2 SYDVKM. The CDR3 totals 14 residues. TCR sequencing covered a few patients who responded to pembrolizumab. The assay was immunoSEQ multiplex PCR, and TCRdb's table has in-frame clones only and misses some. In the table there are some 130,000 clones, about 90% of which are singletons. This TCR came from an adult with mismatch repair-deficient cancer. Sequenced here: peripheral blood, sampled 70 to 73 weeks after starting pembrolizumab. The rearrangement joins TRBV28 to TRBJ2-7, with D possibly matching TRBD2 (5 bases). The chain's CDR3 is CASSFKDSSYEQYF. The CDR3, as DNA: TGTGCCAGCAGTTTCAAGGACTCCTCCTACGAGCAGTACTTC.